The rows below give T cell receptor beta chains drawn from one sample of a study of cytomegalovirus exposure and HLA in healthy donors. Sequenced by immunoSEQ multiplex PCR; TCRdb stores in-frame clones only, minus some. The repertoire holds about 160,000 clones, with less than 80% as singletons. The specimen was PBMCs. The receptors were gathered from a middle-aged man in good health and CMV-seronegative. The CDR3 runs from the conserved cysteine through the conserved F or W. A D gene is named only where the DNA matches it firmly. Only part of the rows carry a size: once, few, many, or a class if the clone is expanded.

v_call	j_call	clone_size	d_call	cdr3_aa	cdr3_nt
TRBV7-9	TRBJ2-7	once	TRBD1	CASSFGTGRDEQYF	TGTGCCAGCAGCTTCGGGACAGGGAGGGACGAGCAGTACTTC
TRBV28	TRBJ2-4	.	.	CASSLVPGGLAKNIQYF	TGTGCCAGCAGTTTAGTCCCCGGGGGACTAGCCAAAAACATTCAGTACTTC
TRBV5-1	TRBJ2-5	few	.	CASSFNQETQYF	TGCGCCAGCAGCTTTAATCAAGAGACCCAGTACTTC
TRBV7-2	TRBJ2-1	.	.	CASSLPRGYNEQFF	TGTGCCAGCAGCTTACCCCGAGGGTACAATGAGCAGTTCTTC
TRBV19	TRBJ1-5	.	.	CASSMGGNSGNQPQHF	TGTGCCAGTAGTATGGGAGGGAATAGCGGCAATCAGCCCCAGCATTTT
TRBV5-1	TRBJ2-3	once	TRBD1	CASSDPPTGVGTDTQYF	TGCGCCAGCAGCGACCCCCCTACAGGGGTGGGGACAGATACGCAGTATTTT
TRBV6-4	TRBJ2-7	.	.	CASSEQNQGVYEQYF	TGTGCCAGCAGCGAACAAAATCAGGGTGTCTACGAGCAGTACTTC
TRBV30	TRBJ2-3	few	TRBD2	CAWTSGSYPQYF	TGTGCCTGGACTAGCGGGAGTTACCCGCAGTATTTT
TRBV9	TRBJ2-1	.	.	CASSKDGSSYNEQFF	TGTGCCAGCAGTAAGGACGGGAGCTCCTACAATGAGCAGTTCTTC
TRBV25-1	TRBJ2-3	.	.	CASSGIGLQDTQYF	TGTGCCAGCAGTGGGATAGGACTACAGGATACGCAGTATTTT
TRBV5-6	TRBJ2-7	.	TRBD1	CASSFWTGVYEQYF	TGTGCCAGCAGCTTTTGGACAGGGGTCTACGAGCAGTACTTC
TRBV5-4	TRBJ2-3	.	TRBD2	CASSLGLAGGPGTDTQYF	TGTGCCAGCAGCTTAGGGCTAGCGGGAGGGCCAGGGACAGATACGCAGTATTTT
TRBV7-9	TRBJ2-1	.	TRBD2	CSSSPPLAGGLDEQFF	TGTTCCAGCAGCCCACCCTTGGCGGGAGGGTTGGATGAGCAGTTCTTC
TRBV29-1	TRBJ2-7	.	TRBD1	CSVDVTGGYEQYF	TGCAGCGTTGATGTGACAGGGGGCTACGAGCAGTACTTC
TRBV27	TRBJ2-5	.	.	CASSSGAGIKTQYF	TGTGCCAGCAGTTCGGGAGCAGGAATAAAGACCCAGTACTTC